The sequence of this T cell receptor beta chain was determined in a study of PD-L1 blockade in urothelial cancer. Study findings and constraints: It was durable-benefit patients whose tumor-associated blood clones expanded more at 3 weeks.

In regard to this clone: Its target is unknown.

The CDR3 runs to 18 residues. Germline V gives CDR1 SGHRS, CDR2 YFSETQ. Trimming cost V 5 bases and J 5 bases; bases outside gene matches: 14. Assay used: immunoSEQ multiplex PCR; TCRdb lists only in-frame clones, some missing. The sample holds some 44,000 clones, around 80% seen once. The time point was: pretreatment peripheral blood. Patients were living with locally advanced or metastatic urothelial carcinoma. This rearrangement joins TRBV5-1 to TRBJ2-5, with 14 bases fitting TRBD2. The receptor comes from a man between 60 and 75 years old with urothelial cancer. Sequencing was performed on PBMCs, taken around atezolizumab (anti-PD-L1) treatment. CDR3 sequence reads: CASSLPGTSGSGVETQYF. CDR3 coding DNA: TGCGCCAGCAGTTTACCCGGGACTAGCGGGAGCGGGGTGGAGACCCAGTACTTC.